This record covers a single T cell receptor beta chain. This specimen comes from a study of control samples from healthy donors and cancer patients. Some clones are missing from TCRdb's copy, which holds only in-frame ones; the method was immunoSEQ multiplex PCR. Altogether some 150,000 clones are present, 93% being singletons, with the ten largest covering more than 2%. The CDR3 contains 13 residues. The V end lost 0 bases, the J end lost 1 base, and 6 bases lay between the germline ends. Germline V gene sequence: CDR1 SQVTM, CDR2 ANQGSEA. The sequence derives from a man aged 50 to 59 in good health. The chain recombines TRBV29-1 with TRBJ1-1; D not certain. Sequenced sample: blood. The CDR3 DNA is TGCAGCGTTGAAGATGGAGGGAACACTGAAGCTTTCTTT. Its protein product is CSVEDGGNTEAFF.